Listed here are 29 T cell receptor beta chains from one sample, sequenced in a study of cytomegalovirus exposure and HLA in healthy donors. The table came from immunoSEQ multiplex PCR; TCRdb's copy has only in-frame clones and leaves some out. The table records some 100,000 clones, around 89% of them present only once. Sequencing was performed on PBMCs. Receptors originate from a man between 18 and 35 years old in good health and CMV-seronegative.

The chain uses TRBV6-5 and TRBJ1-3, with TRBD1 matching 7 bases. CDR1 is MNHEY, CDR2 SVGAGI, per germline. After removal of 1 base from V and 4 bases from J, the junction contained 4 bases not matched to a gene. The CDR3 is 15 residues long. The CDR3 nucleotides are TGTGCCAGCAGTTACTACCCCAGGGGGGGAAACACCATATATTTT. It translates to CASSYYPRGGNTIYF.

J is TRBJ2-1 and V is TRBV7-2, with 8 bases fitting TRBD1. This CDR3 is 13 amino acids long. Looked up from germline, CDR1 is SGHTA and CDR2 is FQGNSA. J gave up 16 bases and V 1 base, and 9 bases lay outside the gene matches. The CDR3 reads CASSLVLSQGAFF. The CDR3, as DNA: TGTGCCAGCAGCTTAGTATTGTCCCAGGGGGCCTTCTTC. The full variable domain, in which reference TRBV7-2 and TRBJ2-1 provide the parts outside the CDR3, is GAGVSQSPSNKVTEKGKDVELRCDPISGHTALYWYRQSLGQGLEFLIYFQGNSAPDKSGLPSDRFSAERTGGSVSTLTIQRTQQEDSAVYLCASSLVLSQGAFFGPGTRLTVL.

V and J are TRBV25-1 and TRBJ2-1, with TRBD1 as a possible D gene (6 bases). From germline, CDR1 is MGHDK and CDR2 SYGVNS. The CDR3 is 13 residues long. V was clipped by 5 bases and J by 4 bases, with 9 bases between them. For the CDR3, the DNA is TGTGCCAGCAGTCCAGACAGGTACAATGAGCAGTTCTTC. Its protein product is CASSPDRYNEQFF.

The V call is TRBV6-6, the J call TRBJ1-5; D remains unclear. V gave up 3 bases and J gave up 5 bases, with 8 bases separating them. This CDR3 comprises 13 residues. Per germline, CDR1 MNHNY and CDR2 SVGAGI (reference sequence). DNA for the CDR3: TGTGCCAGCAGTTATTCCCGGGATCAGCCCCAGCATTTT. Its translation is CASSYSRDQPQHF.

The CDR3 sequence: CASSLRSLAGGTDTQYF. The CDR3 DNA sequence: TGTGCCAGCAGCTTACGGTCTCTAGCGGGGGGGACAGATACGCAGTATTTT. J is TRBJ2-3 and V is TRBV11-3; 12 bases line up with TRBD2. CDR1 is SGHNT, CDR2 YENEEA, per germline. Trimming cost V 2 bases and J 3 bases; bases outside gene matches: 6. The CDR3 has 17 amino acids.

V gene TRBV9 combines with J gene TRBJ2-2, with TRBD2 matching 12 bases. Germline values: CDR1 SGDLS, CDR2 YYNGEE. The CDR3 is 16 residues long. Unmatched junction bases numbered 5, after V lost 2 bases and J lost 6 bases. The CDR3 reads CASSVLAGGPSGELFF. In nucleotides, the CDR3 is TGTGCCAGCAGCGTCCTAGCGGGGGGGCCTTCCGGGGAGCTGTTTTTT.

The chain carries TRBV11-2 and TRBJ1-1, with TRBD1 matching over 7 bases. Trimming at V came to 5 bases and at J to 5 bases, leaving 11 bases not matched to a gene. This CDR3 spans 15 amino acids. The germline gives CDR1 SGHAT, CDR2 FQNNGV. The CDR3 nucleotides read TGTGCCAGCAGCCCCCAGACAGGGATTAAGACTGAAGCTTTCTTT. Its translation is CASSPQTGIKTEAFF.

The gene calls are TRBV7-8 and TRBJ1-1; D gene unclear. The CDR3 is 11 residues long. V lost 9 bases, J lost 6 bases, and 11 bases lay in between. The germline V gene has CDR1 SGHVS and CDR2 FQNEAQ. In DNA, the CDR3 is TGTGCCAGTGCGTCTGTCTCTGAAGCTTTCTTT. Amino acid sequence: CASASVSEAFF.

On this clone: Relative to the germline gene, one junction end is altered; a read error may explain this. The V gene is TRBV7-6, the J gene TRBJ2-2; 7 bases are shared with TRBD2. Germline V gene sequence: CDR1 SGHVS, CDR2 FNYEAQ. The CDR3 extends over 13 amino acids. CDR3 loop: CASSLDRWGGLFF. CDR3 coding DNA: TGTGCCAGCAGCTTAGATCGTTGGGGGGGGCTGTTTTTT.

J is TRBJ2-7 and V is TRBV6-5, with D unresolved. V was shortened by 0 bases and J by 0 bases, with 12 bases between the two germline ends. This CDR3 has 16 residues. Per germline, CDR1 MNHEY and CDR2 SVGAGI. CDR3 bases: TGTGCCAGCAGTTACTCGAGGTTGGCTATCTCCTACGAGCAGTACTTC. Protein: CASSYSRLAISYEQYF.

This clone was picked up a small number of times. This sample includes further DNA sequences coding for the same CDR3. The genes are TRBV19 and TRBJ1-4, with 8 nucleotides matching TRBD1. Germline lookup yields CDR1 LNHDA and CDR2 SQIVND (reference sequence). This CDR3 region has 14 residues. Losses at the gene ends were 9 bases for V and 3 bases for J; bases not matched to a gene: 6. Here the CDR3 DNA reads TGTGCCAGCTCCATACAGGGGGCTAATGAAAAACTGTTTTTT. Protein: CASSIQGANEKLFF.

For the CDR3, the DNA is TGTGCCAGCAGTTACGCTAGCGGGGGGAAGAATGAGCAGTTCTTC. This sequence encodes CASSYASGGKNEQFF. The chain couples TRBV6-6 to TRBJ2-1, with 11 bases matching TRBD2. With V trimmed by 2 bases and J by 7 bases, 4 bases remained unmatched. Looked up from germline, CDR1 is MNHNY and CDR2 is SVGAGI (reference sequence). The CDR3 runs 15 residues.

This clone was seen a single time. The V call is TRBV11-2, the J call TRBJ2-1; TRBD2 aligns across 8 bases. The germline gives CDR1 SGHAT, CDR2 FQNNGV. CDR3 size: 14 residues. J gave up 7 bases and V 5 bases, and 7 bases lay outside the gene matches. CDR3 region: CASSPAGVANEQFF. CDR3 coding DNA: TGTGCCAGCAGCCCAGCGGGAGTTGCGAATGAGCAGTTCTTC. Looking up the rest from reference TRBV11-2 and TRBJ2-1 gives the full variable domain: EAGVAQSPRYKIIEKRQSVAFWCNPISGHATLYWYQQILGQGPKLLIQFQNNGVVDDSQLPKDRFSAERLKGVDSTLKIQPAKLEDSAVYLCASSPAGVANEQFFGPGTRLTVL.

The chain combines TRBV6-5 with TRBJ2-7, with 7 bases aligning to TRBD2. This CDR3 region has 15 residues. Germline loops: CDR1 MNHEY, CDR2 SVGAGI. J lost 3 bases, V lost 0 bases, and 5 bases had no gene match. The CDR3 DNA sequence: TGTGCCAGCAGTTACTCATGGGGGGGGGACTACGAGCAGTACTTC. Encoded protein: CASSYSWGGDYEQYF.

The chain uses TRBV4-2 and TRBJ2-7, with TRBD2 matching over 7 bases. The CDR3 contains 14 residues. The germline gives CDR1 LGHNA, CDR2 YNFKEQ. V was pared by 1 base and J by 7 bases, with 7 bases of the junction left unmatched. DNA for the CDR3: TGTGCCAGCAGCCAAGTCGGGGGGAAGGAGGAGCAGTACTTC. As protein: CASSQVGGKEEQYF.

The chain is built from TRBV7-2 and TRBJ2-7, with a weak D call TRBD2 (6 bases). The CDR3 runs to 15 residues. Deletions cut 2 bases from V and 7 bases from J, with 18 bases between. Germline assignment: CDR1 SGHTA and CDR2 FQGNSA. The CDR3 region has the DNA TGTGCCAGCAGCTTAAATTCGGGGGTTGTATTAGAGCAGTACTTC. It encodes CASSLNSGVVLEQYF.

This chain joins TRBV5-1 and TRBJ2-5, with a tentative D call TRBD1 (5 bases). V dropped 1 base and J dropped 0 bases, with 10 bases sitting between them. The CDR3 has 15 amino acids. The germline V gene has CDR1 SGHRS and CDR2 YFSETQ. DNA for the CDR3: TGCGCCAGCAGCTTGCGAACAGGAAACCAAGAGACCCAGTACTTC. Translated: CASSLRTGNQETQYF.

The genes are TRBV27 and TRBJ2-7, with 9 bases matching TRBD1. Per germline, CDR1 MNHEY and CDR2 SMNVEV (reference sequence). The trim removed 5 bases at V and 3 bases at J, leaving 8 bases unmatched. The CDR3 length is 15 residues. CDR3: CASSPSGTGNYEQYF. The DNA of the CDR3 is TGTGCCAGCAGTCCCTCCGGGACAGGGAACTACGAGCAGTACTTC.

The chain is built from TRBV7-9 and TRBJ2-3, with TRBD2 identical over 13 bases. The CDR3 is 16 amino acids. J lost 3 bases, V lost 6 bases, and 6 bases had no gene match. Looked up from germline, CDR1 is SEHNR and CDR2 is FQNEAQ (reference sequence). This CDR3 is CASSWTSGGTTDTQYF. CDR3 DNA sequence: TGTGCCAGCAGTTGGACTAGCGGGGGTACAACAGATACGCAGTATTTT.

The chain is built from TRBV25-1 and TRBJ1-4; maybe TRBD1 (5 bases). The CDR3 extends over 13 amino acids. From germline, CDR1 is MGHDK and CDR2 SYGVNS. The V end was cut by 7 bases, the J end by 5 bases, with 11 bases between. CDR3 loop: CASTGRLNEKLFF. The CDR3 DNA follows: TGTGCCAGCACAGGGAGGTTAAATGAAAAACTGTTTTTT.

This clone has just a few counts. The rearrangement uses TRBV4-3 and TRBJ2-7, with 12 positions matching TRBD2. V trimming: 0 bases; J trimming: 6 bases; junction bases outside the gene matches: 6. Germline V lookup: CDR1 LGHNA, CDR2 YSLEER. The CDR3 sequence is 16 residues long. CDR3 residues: CASSQEMSSGGVEQYF. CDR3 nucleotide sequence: TGCGCCAGCAGCCAAGAAATGTCTAGCGGGGGGGTCGAGCAGTACTTC.

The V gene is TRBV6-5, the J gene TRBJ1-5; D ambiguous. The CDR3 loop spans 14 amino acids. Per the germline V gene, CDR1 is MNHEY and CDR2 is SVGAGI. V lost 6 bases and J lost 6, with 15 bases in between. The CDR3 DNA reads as TGTGCCAGCAGCCCCAGTGGTATCCGTCAGCCCCAGCATTTT. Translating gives CASSPSGIRQPQHF.

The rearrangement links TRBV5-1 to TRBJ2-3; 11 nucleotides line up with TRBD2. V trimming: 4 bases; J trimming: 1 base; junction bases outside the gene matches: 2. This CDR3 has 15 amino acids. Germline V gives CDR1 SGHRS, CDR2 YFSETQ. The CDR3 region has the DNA TGCGCCAGCAGCCAACTAGCGGGGGGCACAGATACGCAGTATTTT. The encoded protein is CASSQLAGGTDTQYF.

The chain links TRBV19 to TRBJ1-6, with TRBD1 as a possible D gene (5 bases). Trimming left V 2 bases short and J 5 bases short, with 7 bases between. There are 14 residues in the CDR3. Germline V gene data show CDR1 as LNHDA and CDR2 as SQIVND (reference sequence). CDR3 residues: CASSIQGDNSPLHF. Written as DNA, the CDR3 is TGTGCCAGTAGTATACAGGGCGATAATTCACCCCTCCACTTT.

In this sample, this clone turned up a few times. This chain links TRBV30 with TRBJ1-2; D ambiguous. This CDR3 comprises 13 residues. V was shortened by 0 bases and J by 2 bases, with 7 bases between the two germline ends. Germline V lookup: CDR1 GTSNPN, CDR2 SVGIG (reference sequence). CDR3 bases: TGTGCCTGGAGTGTGGGCAGGAACTATGGCTACACCTTC. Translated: CAWSVGRNYGYTF.

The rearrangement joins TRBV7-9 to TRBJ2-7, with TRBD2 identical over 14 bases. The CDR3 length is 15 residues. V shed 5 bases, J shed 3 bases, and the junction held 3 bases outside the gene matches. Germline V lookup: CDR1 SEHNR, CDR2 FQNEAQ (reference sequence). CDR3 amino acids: CASSAGTSGSYEQYF. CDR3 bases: TGTGCCAGCAGCGCAGGGACTAGCGGGAGCTACGAGCAGTACTTC.

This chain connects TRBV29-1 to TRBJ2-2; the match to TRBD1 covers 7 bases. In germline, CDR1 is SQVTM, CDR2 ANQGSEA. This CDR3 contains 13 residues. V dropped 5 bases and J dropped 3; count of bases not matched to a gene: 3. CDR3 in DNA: TGCAGCGTTCCGGGACAGCACACCGGGGAGCTGTTTTTT. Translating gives CSVPGQHTGELFF.

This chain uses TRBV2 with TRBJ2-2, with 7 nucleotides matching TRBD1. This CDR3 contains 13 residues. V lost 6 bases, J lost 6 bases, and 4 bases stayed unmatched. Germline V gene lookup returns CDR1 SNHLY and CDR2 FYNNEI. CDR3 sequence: CASRRQGAGELFF. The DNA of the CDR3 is TGTGCCAGCAGGAGACAGGGCGCCGGGGAGCTGTTTTTT.

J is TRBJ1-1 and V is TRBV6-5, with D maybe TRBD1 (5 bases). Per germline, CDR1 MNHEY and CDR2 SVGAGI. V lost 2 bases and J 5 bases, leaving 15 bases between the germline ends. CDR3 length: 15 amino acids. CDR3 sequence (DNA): TGTGCCAGCAGTTACAGTACAGGTTTTGTAACTGAAGCTTTCTTT. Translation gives CASSYSTGFVTEAFF.